This entry lists 4 T cell receptor beta chains sequenced from one sample in a study of shared T cell receptors in the human thymus. Sequenced by immunoSEQ multiplex PCR; TCRdb stores in-frame clones only, minus some. The sample has approximately 760,000 clones, approximately 85% seen once. The same sample was also studied in work on human thymus T cells.

Input material: thymocytes. The receptors here all came from a girl under three years old with a congenital heart defect.

This chain links TRBV19 with TRBJ2-3; 7 bases map to TRBD2. V lost 2 bases to trimming and J lost 3 bases; unmatched junction nucleotides: 5. CDR1 and CDR2 (germline): LNHDA, SQIVND (reference sequence). The CDR3 contains 15 residues. The CDR3 is CASSIQGGDTDTQYF. CDR3 nucleotides: TGTGCCAGTAGTATACAGGGAGGGGATACAGATACGCAGTATTTT.

The rearrangement links TRBV5-6 to TRBJ2-5, with D possibly being TRBD1 (6 bases). Trimming left V 2 bases short and J 5 bases short, with 13 bases between. This CDR3 comprises 14 residues. Per the germline V gene, CDR1 is SGHDT and CDR2 is YYEEEE. The CDR3 DNA reads as TGTGCCAGCAGCTTAGGACAGTGGCCGGAGACCCAGTACTTC. It is translated as CASSLGQWPETQYF.

This chain joins TRBV18 and TRBJ2-2; 8 nucleotides align to TRBD2. V shed 2 bases, J shed 7 bases, and the junction held 15 bases outside the gene matches. Germline V gene sequence: CDR1 KGHSH, CDR2 LQKENI. The CDR3 is 18 amino acids. The CDR3 DNA sequence: TGTGCCAGCTCACCAAGGTTACACCCCCTAGCGGGCAGCGGGGAGCTGTTTTTT. The encoded protein is CASSPRLHPLAGSGELFF.

This clone was seen just once. The chain uses TRBV7-6 and TRBJ2-5; D is possibly TRBD2 (5 bases). The germline V gene has CDR1 SGHVS and CDR2 FNYEAQ. Deletions cut 3 bases from V and 1 base from J, with 21 bases between. CDR3 length equals 18 residues. The CDR3 loop is CASSFRRPSSPFQETQYF. The CDR3 DNA sequence: TGTGCCAGCAGCTTCAGACGTCCATCTAGCCCCTTCCAAGAGACCCAGTACTTC.